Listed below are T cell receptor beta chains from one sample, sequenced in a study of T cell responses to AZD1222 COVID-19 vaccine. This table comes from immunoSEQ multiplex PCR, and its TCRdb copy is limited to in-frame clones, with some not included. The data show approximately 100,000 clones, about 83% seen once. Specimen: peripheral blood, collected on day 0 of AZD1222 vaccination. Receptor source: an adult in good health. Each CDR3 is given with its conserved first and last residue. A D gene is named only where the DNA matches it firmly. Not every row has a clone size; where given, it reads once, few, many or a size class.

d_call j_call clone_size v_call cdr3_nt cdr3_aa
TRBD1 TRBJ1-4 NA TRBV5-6 TGTGCCAGCAGCTGGGGACAGGGACTGTCTAATGAAAAACTGTTTTTT CASSWGQGLSNEKLFF
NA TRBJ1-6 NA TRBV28 TGTGCCAGCAGTTTGGGGGGAGGATATAATTCACCCCTCCACTTT CASSLGGGYNSPLHF
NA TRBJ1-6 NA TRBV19 TGTGCCAGTAAACGAAAGACAGGAGCTAATTCACCCCTCCACTTT CASKRKTGANSPLHF
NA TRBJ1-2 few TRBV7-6 TGTGCCAGCAGCTTACTAGGGCCCGGGGACTATGGCTACACCTTC CASSLLGPGDYGYTF
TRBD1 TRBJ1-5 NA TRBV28 TGTGCCAGCAGTTTACCAGGGGGCGGGGATAGCAATCAGCCCCAGCATTTT CASSLPGGGDSNQPQHF
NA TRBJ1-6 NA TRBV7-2 TGTGCCAGCAGCGCTGCTCGTAATTCACCCCTCCACTTT CASSAARNSPLHF
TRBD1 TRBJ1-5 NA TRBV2 TGTGCCAGCAGGGCCGGGACAGCAAGCAATCAGCCCCAGCATTTT CASRAGTASNQPQHF
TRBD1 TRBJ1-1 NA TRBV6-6 TGTGCCAGCAGGGTGACAGGGAGGACTGAAGCTTTCTTT CASRVTGRTEAFF
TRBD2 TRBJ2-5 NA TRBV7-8 TGTGCCAGCAGCTCACAGGGACTAGCACAAGAGACCCAGTACTTC CASSSQGLAQETQYF
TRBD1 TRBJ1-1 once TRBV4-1 TGCGCCAGCAGCCAAGATCTGTTGCAGGGGGCTCGGCTTGTCACTGAAGCTTTCTTT CASSQDLLQGARLVTEAFF
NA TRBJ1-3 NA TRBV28 TGTGCCAGCAGTTCCTTCCTGGACAGTTCCTCTGGAAACACCATATATTTT CASSSFLDSSSGNTIYF
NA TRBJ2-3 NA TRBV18 TGTGCCAGCTCACCAAGTGGCCAGCGCACAGATACGCAGTATTTT CASSPSGQRTDTQYF
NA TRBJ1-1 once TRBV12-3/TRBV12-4 TGTGCCAGCAGTTTACCCCCCGGGACTGAAGCTTTCTTT CASSLPPGTEAFF
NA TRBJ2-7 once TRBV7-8 TGTGCCAGCAGCTTAGTAGGCCAGGGTATCCACGAGCAGTACTTC CASSLVGQGIHEQYF
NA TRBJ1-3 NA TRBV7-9 TGTGCCAGCAGCCCCGACGGACCCCTCTCTGGAAACACCATATATTTT CASSPDGPLSGNTIYF
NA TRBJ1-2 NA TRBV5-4 TGTGCCAGCAGCTTGAGGGCAGACTATGGCTACACCTTC CASSLRADYGYTF
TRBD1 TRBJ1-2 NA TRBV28 TGTGCCAGCAGTTACAGGGGGATTCGCTATGGCTACACCTTC CASSYRGIRYGYTF
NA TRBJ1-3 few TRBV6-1 TGTGCCAGCAGTGAAGCGGCCCGACGTGGGGGTCTAGGCTCTGGAAACACCATATATTTT CASSEAARRGGLGSGNTIYF
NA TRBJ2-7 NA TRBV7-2 TGTGCCAGCAGCTTAGCAGGGGTTAGCTCCTACGAGCAGTACTTC CASSLAGVSSYEQYF
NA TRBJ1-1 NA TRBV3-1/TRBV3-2 TGTGCCAGCAGCCAAGGGGGACGGATGAACACTGAAGCTTTCTTT CASSQGGRMNTEAFF
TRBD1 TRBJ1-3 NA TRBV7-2 TGTGCCAGCAGCCTTACCCAGATACAGGGGACTGGAAACACCATATATTTT CASSLTQIQGTGNTIYF
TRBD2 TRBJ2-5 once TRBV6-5 TGTGCCAGCATGTATCTAGCGGAGCAGGGGACCCAGTACTTC CASMYLAEQGTQYF
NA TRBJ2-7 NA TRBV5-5 TGTGCCAGCAGCTTGTATGGGCAGGGAATTCTCTACGAGCAGTACTTC CASSLYGQGILYEQYF
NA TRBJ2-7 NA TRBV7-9 TGTGCCAGCAGCTCATACTACGGGCAGTACTTC CASSSYYGQYF
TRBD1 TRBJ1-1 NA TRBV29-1 TGCAGCGTGGACTCGGCAGGGGGCAGTACTGAAGCTTTCTTT CSVDSAGGSTEAFF
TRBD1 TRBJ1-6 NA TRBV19 TGTGCCAGTAGTACCCAGGGGGGGGCGCCGAATTCACCCCTCCACTTT CASSTQGGAPNSPLHF
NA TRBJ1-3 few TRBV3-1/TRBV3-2 TGTGCCAGCAGTCGGGGCACAGAAGGAAACACCATATATTTT CASSRGTEGNTIYF
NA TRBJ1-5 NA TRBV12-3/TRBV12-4 TGTGCCAGCCGAGGGAATAGCAATCAGCCCCAGCATTTT CASRGNSNQPQHF
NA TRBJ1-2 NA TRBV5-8 TGTGCCAGCAGCTTGGGGGGCGGCGGGTATGGCTACACCTTC CASSLGGGGYGYTF
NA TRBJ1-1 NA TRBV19 TGTGCCAGTAGTATGCGTTGGGGAATGAACACTGAAGCTTTCTTT CASSMRWGMNTEAFF
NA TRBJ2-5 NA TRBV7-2 TGTGCCAGCAGCCTGGGCCGGCGGGAGACCCAGTACTTC CASSLGRRETQYF
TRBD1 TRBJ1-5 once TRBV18 TGTGCCAGCTCAAAAACAGGGGTCAATCAGCCCCAGCATTTT CASSKTGVNQPQHF
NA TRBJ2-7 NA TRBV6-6 TGTGCCAGCAGTTACTCGGGGAGTCTGTACTTC CASSYSGSLYF
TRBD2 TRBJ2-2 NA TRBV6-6 TGTGCCAGCAGTCCGGGACTAGCGCGAACGAACACCGGGGAGCTGTTTTTT CASSPGLARTNTGELFF
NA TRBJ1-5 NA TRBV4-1 TGCGCCAGCAGCCAAGATTGGAAGGGTAATCAGCCCCAGCATTTT CASSQDWKGNQPQHF
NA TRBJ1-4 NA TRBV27 TGTGCCAGCAGTCCCCGACAGGCGATTAATGAAAAACTGTTTTTT CASSPRQAINEKLFF
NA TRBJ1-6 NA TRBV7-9 TGTGCCAGCAGCTTAGTCCAGGGCACAAAATCACCCCTCCACTTT CASSLVQGTKSPLHF
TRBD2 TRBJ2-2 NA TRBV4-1 TGCGCCAGCAGCCAGGGACTAGCGTTTGCCCGGACGAACACCGGGGAGCTGTTTTTT CASSQGLAFARTNTGELFF
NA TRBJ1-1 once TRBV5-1 TGCGCCAGCAGACCCTGGCAGGGTCGTAATGAAGCTTTCTTT CASRPWQGRNEAFF
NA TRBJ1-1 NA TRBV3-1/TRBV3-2 TGTGCCAGCAGCCAACCACAGGGAGATGGGTGGGGAACTGAAGCTTTCTTT CASSQPQGDGWGTEAFF
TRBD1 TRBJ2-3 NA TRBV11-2 TGTGCCAGCAGCCCGGACAGGACTACAGATACGCAGTATTTT CASSPDRTTDTQYF
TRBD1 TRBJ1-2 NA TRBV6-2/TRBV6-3 TGTGCCAGCAGTCCCGGGACAGGGAACTATGGCTACACCTTC CASSPGTGNYGYTF
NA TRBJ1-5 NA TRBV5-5 TGTGCCAGCAGCCCAGCGGTGCGAATAGCTCAACAGCCCCAGCATTTT CASSPAVRIAQQPQHF
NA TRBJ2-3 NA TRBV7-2 TGTGCCAGCAGCCAATATACGGATACGCAGTATTTT CASSQYTDTQYF
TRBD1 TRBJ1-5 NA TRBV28 TGTGCCAGCAGTTTAGGCGGTGACAGGGCTCAGCATTTT CASSLGGDRAQHF
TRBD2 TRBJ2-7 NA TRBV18 TGTGCCAGCTCACCACCGAGCGGGGGACGATACGAGCAGTACTTC CASSPPSGGRYEQYF
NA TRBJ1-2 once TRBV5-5 TGTGCCAGCAGGCCCGCGACTGACAGCTTCTATGGCTACACCTTC CASRPATDSFYGYTF
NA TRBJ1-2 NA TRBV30 TGTGCCTGGACGGGCGTGCAGGGCGATGGCTACACCTTC CAWTGVQGDGYTF
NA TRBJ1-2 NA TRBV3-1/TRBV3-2 TGTGCCAGCAGCCGGGCCAGGGTGGTCGGCTACACCTTC CASSRARVVGYTF
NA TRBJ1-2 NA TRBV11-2 TGTGCCAGCAGCTTTAGGGGAACAAGGTCCTTC CASSFRGTRSF
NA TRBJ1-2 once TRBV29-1 TGCAGCGTTGATCCCCGCGCAGGGAACTATGGCTACACCTTC CSVDPRAGNYGYTF
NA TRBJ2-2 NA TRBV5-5 TGTGCCAGCAGCTTGGGCCGGACGAACACCGGGGAGCTGTTTTTT CASSLGRTNTGELFF
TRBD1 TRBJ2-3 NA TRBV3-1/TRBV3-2 TGTGCCAGCAGCCAAAATACCGGGACAGTCACAGATACGCAGTATTTT CASSQNTGTVTDTQYF